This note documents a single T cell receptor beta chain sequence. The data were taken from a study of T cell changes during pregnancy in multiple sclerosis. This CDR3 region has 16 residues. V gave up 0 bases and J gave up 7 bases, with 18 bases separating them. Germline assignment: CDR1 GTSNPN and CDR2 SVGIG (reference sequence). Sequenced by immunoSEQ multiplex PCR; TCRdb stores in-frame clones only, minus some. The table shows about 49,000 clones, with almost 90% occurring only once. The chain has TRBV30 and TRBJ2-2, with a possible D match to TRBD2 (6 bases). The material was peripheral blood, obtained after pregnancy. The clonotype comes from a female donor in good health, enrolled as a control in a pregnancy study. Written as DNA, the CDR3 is TGTGCCTGGAGTGTATTATCGGGGGTGTCCGGCGGGGAGCTGTTTTTT. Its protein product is CAWSVLSGVSGGELFF.